This T cell receptor (beta chain) is drawn from a study of regulatory T cells in long-lasting Graves disease. Arm-PCR of CDR3 regions and iRepertoire HTBI primers were the basis on which TCR beta libraries were built. TCRdb re-derived calls from the multiplex PCR reads in MiXCR, one entry per CDR3 protein. This sample has under 450,000 distinct CDR3 sequences, with roughly 16% found just once. This clonotype was recorded many times. Specified time point: newly diagnosed GD, antithyroid drugs for less than 3 months. After RNA was extracted from PBMCs, the TCR library was made from it. The data were also submitted as part of a second study, on T cells in Graves' hyperthyroidism and ophthalmopathy.

This specimen was peripheral blood mononuclear cells (PBMCs), taken at new diagnosis, from a patient treated with antithyroid drugs. The receptor's source is a woman aged 18-29 years with Graves disease.

CDR3 region: CATGKGGILEKLFF. The CDR3 nucleotides read TGTGCCACGGGAAAGGGGGGAATACTCGAAAAACTGTTTTTT. The genes are TRBV28 and TRBJ1-4; TRBD1 is a possible D gene (6 bases). This CDR3 has 14 amino acids. Trimming pared 10 bases from V and 8 bases from J, leaving 20 bases between. Germline values: CDR1 MDHEN, CDR2 SYDVKM.